The T cell receptor (beta chain) under discussion was sequenced for a study of CD4 T cells in relation to SARS-CoV-2 and coronaviruses. Deep TCR-beta sequencing used DNA from uncultured naive and memory CD4+ T cells. Some clones are missing from TCRdb's copy, which holds only in-frame ones; the method was immunoSEQ multiplex PCR. In the table there are approximately 64,000 clones, approximately 94% of which are singletons. About this clone: The target antigen is unknown.

CD4+ T cells from unexposed donors were obtained before the COVID-19 pandemic (2011-2018). Study-wide results and caveats: Pre-pandemic and post-infection samples never came from the same donor. Compared with monoreactive clones, crossreactive clones showed significantly weaker SARS-CoV-2 expansion.

The germline V and J ends were trimmed by 4 bases and 2 bases, with 4 bases remaining between them. CDR3 length: 12 residues. The germline CDR1 and CDR2 sequences are MGHDK and SYGVNS. The chain joins TRBV25-1 to TRBJ2-3; D not certain. This clonotype was sampled from a human donor in good health. The sample was naive CD4+ T cells from PBMCs. Noted subset: naive CD4+ T cells isolated by negative enrichment. Here the CDR3 DNA reads TGTGCCAGCAGTGGCTACACAGATACGCAGTATTTT. Its translation: CASSGYTDTQYF.